This TCR beta chain was captured in a study of OX40 agonist ivuxolimab in advanced cancers. Study details: Treatment received earlier with anti-PD-1, anti-PD-L1 or anti-CTLA-4 agents was allowed, and 40% had some. Partial responses were achieved by three patients: one hepatocellular carcinoma, two cutaneous melanoma. Findings of the study overall: Expanded clones were, on average, more numerous among CD8+ T cells than CD4+. CD4+ and CD8+ blood T cells expanded clonally by week 6 at 0.1 to 3.0 mg/kg.

Sequencing used immunoSEQ multiplex PCR; TCRdb keeps in-frame clones, though not all of them. In the table there are some 95,000 clones, roughly nine tenths of which are singletons. About this clone itself: Its antigen is not identified.

The source was CD4+ or CD8+ T cells sorted from blood, collected in a trial of the OX40 agonist ivuxolimab. This clonotype was obtained from an adult with an advanced solid tumor such as melanoma, head and neck, liver or kidney cancer.

The CDR3 nucleotides read TGTGCCAGCAGCTCACAGGGTAGACAGCCCCAGCATTTT. Its translation: CASSSQGRQPQHF. The chain combines TRBV7-2 with TRBJ1-5; D might be TRBD1 (6 bases). The germline V gene encodes CDR1 SGHTA and CDR2 FQGNSA. The CDR3 sequence is 13 residues long. With 4 bases removed from V and 7 bases from J, the gap between germline ends came to 11 bases. The complete variable domain, with remaining parts taken from reference TRBV7-2 and TRBJ1-5, reads GAGVSQSPSNKVTEKGKDVELRCDPISGHTALYWYRQSLGQGLEFLIYFQGNSAPDKSGLPSDRFSAERTGGSVSTLTIQRTQQEDSAVYLCASSSQGRQPQHFGDGTRLSIL.